The 27 T cell receptor beta chains listed next were all sequenced from one sample in a study of cytomegalovirus exposure and HLA in healthy donors. TCRdb's copy holds only in-frame clones and misses some; the assay was immunoSEQ multiplex PCR. The sample has some 65,000 clones, 94% seen once; the top ten hold 4.4%. The specimen sequenced was PBMCs. The source is a man younger than 30 in good health and CMV-seropositive.

The CDR3 DNA follows: TGTGCCAGCAGCTTAGGGACAACGAACACCGGGGAGCTGTTTTTT. It is translated as CASSLGTTNTGELFF. This chain joins TRBV7-9 and TRBJ2-2; D may be TRBD1 (5 bases). The germline CDR1 and CDR2 sequences are SEHNR and FQNEAQ (reference sequence). Trimming stripped 1 base from V and 0 bases from J, with 6 bases between. There are 15 residues in the CDR3.

The genes are TRBV5-4 and TRBJ1-1; D is perhaps TRBD1 (5 bases). There are 15 residues in the CDR3. The V gene's germline CDR1 is SGHNT and CDR2 YYREEE (reference sequence). Trimming removed 1 base from V and 7 bases from J, with 17 bases in between. CDR3 DNA sequence: TGTGCCAGCAGCTTGTTTTTCCGGCAGGGAAGTGAAGCTTTCTTT. As protein: CASSLFFRQGSEAFF.

This sequence joins TRBV6-1 and TRBJ2-7; possibly TRBD2 for D (6 bases). The CDR3 has 18 residues. Germline V CDR1 and CDR2: MNHNS, SASEGT. The V gene lost 0 bases and the J gene lost 0 bases, with 18 bases spanning the gap. The CDR3 region has the DNA TGTGCCAGCAGTGAAGCTAGGACCGGGACTCCGAGCTCCTACGAGCAGTACTTC. It codes for CASSEARTGTPSSYEQYF.

The rearrangement joins TRBV7-2 to TRBJ2-7; 10 nucleotides align to TRBD2. The length of the CDR3 is 15 residues. The V gene's germline CDR1 is SGHTA and CDR2 FQGNSA. The V and J ends lost 6 bases and 2 bases, in that order; junction bases with no gene match: 7. DNA for the CDR3: TGTGCCAGCAGTCGGACCGGGACTAGCGCCTACGAGCAGTACTTC. Translated: CASSRTGTSAYEQYF.

The J gene is TRBJ2-2, the V gene TRBV2; TRBD1 aligns across 7 bases. CDR1 SNHLY and CDR2 FYNNEI come from the germline V gene. Unmatched junction bases numbered 3, after V lost 4 bases and J lost 1 base. The CDR3 covers 15 residues. CDR3 sequence reads: CASSADRVNTGELFF. The CDR3 DNA follows: TGTGCCAGCAGTGCTGACAGGGTGAACACCGGGGAGCTGTTTTTT.

This clone showed up just once. The chain has TRBV6-6 and TRBJ1-6, with TRBD1 matching 7 bases. J lost 5 bases, V lost 5 bases, and 6 bases had no gene match. The CDR3 is 15 amino acids. Looked up from germline, CDR1 is MNHNY and CDR2 is SVGAGI (reference sequence). The CDR3 region has the DNA TGTGCCAGCAGTCCCTGGGACAGCAATAATTCACCCCTCCACTTT. Protein sequence: CASSPWDSNNSPLHF.

The CDR3: CASSQGLAGTNEQFF. CDR3 coding DNA: TGTGCCAGTAGTCAGGGACTAGCGGGGACCAATGAGCAGTTCTTC. The chain is built from TRBV19 and TRBJ2-1; 13 bases map to TRBD2. There are 15 residues in the CDR3. V lost 5 bases to trimming and J lost 6 bases; unmatched junction nucleotides: 4. Germline values: CDR1 LNHDA, CDR2 SQIVND (reference sequence).

This sequence joins TRBV18 and TRBJ1-5; tentative D call: TRBD1 (6 bases). The CDR3 has 15 residues. Germline CDR1 and CDR2: KGHSH and LQKENI. With 3 bases removed from V and 2 bases from J, the gap between germline ends came to 11 bases. The CDR3 here is CASSPQGQGNQPQHF. DNA of the CDR3: TGTGCCAGCTCACCCCAGGGGCAAGGCAATCAGCCCCAGCATTTT. The full variable domain, with the rest looked up from reference TRBV18 and TRBJ1-5, is NAGVMQNPRHLVRRRGQEARLRCSPMKGHSHVYWYRQLPEEGLKFMVYLQKENIIDESGMPKERFSAEFPKEGPSILRIQQVVRGDSAAYFCASSPQGQGNQPQHFGDGTRLSIL.

The genes are TRBV27 and TRBJ1-2; TRBD1 aligns across 11 bases. The CDR3 runs to 19 residues. J gave up 1 base and V 3 bases, and 13 bases lay outside the gene matches. Germline V gene data show CDR1 as MNHEY and CDR2 as SMNVEV (reference sequence). CDR3 residues: CASSFLPGTGGLDNYGYTF. In DNA form, the CDR3 reads TGTGCCAGCAGTTTCTTACCCGGGACAGGGGGTTTGGATAACTATGGCTACACCTTC.

The chain joins TRBV11-3 to TRBJ1-1; unclear D gene. The CDR3 has 12 residues. Trimming took 0 bases from V and 6 from J, leaving 5 bases between them. Germline CDR1 SGHNT, CDR2 YENEEA. CDR3 nucleotides: TGTGCCAGCAGCTTAGAGGGCGCTGAAGCTTTCTTT. It encodes CASSLEGAEAFF. Variable domain in full (rest from reference TRBV11-3 and TRBJ1-1): EAGVVQSPRYKIIEKKQPVAFWCNPISGHNTLYWYLQNLGQGPELLIRYENEEAVDDSQLPKDRFSAERLKGVDSTLKIQPAELGDSAVYLCASSLEGAEAFFGQGTRLTVV.

This clone was seen once. The V call is TRBV7-3, the J call TRBJ2-1, with 9 positions matching TRBD1. CDR3 size: 13 residues. J lost 6 bases, V lost 6 bases, and 3 bases had no gene match. Germline CDR1 is SGHTA and CDR2 is FQGTGA. The DNA for the CDR3 is TGTGCCAGCAGTCTGACAGGGGGCAATGAGCAGTTCTTC. This sequence encodes CASSLTGGNEQFF.

The rearrangement uses TRBV7-2 and TRBJ2-7; 11 bases match TRBD2. The CDR3 consists of 15 residues. From germline, CDR1 is SGHTA and CDR2 FQGNSA. Germline trimming cut 2 bases from V and 3 bases from J; bases unmatched to any gene: 3. CDR3 sequence reads: CASSLTSGRNYEQYF. The CDR3 nucleotides are TGTGCCAGCAGCTTAACTAGCGGGAGAAACTACGAGCAGTACTTC.

This chain links TRBV18 with TRBJ1-5; D is ambiguous. V lost 5 bases and J 0 bases, leaving 14 bases between the germline ends. CDR3 length: 16 amino acids. Germline CDR1 and CDR2: KGHSH and LQKENI. CDR3 nucleotide sequence: TGTGCCAGCTCATCGACACCTCAGGATAGCAATCAGCCCCAGCATTTT. Amino acid sequence: CASSSTPQDSNQPQHF.

The chain uses TRBV27 and TRBJ2-1; 8 bases align to TRBD1. CDR1 and CDR2 (germline): MNHEY, SMNVEV (reference sequence). After removal of 6 bases from V and 2 bases from J, the junction contained 15 bases not matched to a gene. This CDR3 comprises 18 residues. The CDR3 loop is CASSLGTGIPFTYNEQFF. For the CDR3, the DNA is TGTGCCAGCAGCCTAGGGACAGGCATACCCTTCACCTACAATGAGCAGTTCTTC.

The chain is built from TRBV19 and TRBJ1-5; D is unclear. V was shortened by 3 bases and J by 4 bases, with 10 bases between the two germline ends. Looked up from germline, CDR1 is LNHDA and CDR2 is SQIVND (reference sequence). The CDR3 is 14 residues long. The CDR3 sequence is CASSIGQVNQPQHF. The CDR3 nucleotides are TGTGCCAGTAGTATTGGGCAGGTAAATCAGCCCCAGCATTTT. The full variable domain, completed using reference TRBV19 and TRBJ1-5, is DGGITQSPKYLFRKEGQNVTLSCEQNLNHDAMYWYRQDPGQGLRLIYYSQIVNDFQKGDIAEGYSVSREKKESFPLTVTSAQKNPTAFYLCASSIGQVNQPQHFGDGTRLSIL.

V usage is TRBV5-1 and J usage is TRBJ2-1; 9 bases are shared with TRBD1. With 4 bases clipped from V and 6 bases from J, the junction kept 8 bases outside the gene matches. Germline V CDR1 and CDR2: SGHRS, YFSETQ. The CDR3 has 15 amino acids. As DNA, the CDR3 is TGCGCCAGCAGCGAACAGGGGGCCGCTGTCAATGAGCAGTTCTTC. Protein product: CASSEQGAAVNEQFF.

The chain joins TRBV27 to TRBJ2-3, with 15 bases fitting TRBD2. The CDR3 spans 15 residues. Trimming cost V 6 bases and J 6 bases; bases outside gene matches: 4. The V gene's germline CDR1 is MNHEY and CDR2 SMNVEV (reference sequence). CDR3 nucleotide sequence: TGTGCCAGCAGCTCCGGGACTAGCGGGAGGGATACGCAGTATTTT. Amino acid sequence: CASSSGTSGRDTQYF.

The gene calls are TRBV19 and TRBJ1-5, with TRBD1 identical over 8 bases. The germline CDR1 and CDR2 sequences are LNHDA and SQIVND (reference sequence). Trimming at V came to 10 bases and at J to 4 bases, leaving 15 bases not matched to a gene. The CDR3 is 16 amino acids. The CDR3 sequence is CATTLGQGVVNQPQHF. The CDR3 DNA reads TGTGCCACCACGCTTGGACAGGGAGTTGTAAATCAGCCCCAGCATTTT. Looking up the rest from reference TRBV19 and TRBJ1-5 gives the full variable domain: DGGITQSPKYLFRKEGQNVTLSCEQNLNHDAMYWYRQDPGQGLRLIYYSQIVNDFQKGDIAEGYSVSREKKESFPLTVTSAQKNPTAFYLCATTLGQGVVNQPQHFGDGTRLSIL.

This clone showed up just once. The genes are TRBV12-5 and TRBJ1-6; a weak D match, TRBD1 (5 bases). Germline V gene sequence: CDR1 LGHNT, CDR2 FRNRAP. V lost 3 bases and J 10 bases, leaving 13 bases between the germline ends. This CDR3 has 14 amino acids. The CDR3, as DNA: TGTGCTAGTGGTTTAGGGCAGGGCCGGTCACCCCTCCACTTT. Protein product: CASGLGQGRSPLHF.

The chain combines TRBV5-6 with TRBJ2-3; possible D gene TRBD1, 5 bases. The CDR3 is 14 amino acids. V was shortened by 4 bases and J by 0 bases, with 9 bases between the two germline ends. Germline V gene sequence: CDR1 SGHDT, CDR2 YYEEEE. The CDR3 DNA follows: TGTGCCAGCAGCCTGCCAGGGAGCACAGATACGCAGTATTTT. This translates into CASSLPGSTDTQYF.

The chain uses TRBV19 and TRBJ2-1, with 8 bases identical to TRBD2. This CDR3 contains 15 residues. From germline, CDR1 is LNHDA and CDR2 SQIVND (reference sequence). The V segment lost 7 bases and the J segment 0 bases; nucleotides outside the gene matches: 5. The CDR3 DNA reads TGTGCCAGTACCTTGGGGACTAGCTCCTACAATGAGCAGTTCTTC. This gives the protein CASTLGTSSYNEQFF.

This rearrangement joins TRBV28 to TRBJ2-1, with D possibly matching TRBD2 (6 bases). CDR1 is MDHEN, CDR2 SYDVKM, per germline. The V and J ends lost 7 bases and 6 bases respectively, with 19 bases between them. This CDR3 is 15 amino acids long. CDR3 sequence: CASTKLLGLINEQFF. The CDR3, as DNA: TGTGCCAGCACCAAACTTCTAGGACTAATCAATGAGCAGTTCTTC.

V and J are TRBV2 and TRBJ1-5; 11 positions match TRBD1. The length of the CDR3 is 15 residues. Germline trimming cut 2 bases from V and 5 bases from J; bases unmatched to any gene: 2. The germline gives CDR1 SNHLY, CDR2 FYNNEI. CDR3 protein: CASSERTGGYQPQHF. The CDR3 DNA sequence: TGTGCCAGCAGTGAACGGACAGGGGGCTATCAGCCCCAGCATTTT.

The gene calls are TRBV11-2 and TRBJ2-7; D might be TRBD2 (5 bases). CDR1 and CDR2 (germline): SGHAT, FQNNGV. The V end was cut by 5 bases, the J end by 1 base, with 12 bases between. There are 14 residues in the CDR3. This CDR3 reads CASSAAGPSYEQYF. DNA for the CDR3: TGTGCCAGCAGCGCCGCGGGCCCATCCTACGAGCAGTACTTC.

J is TRBJ1-3 and V is TRBV6-5; unclear D gene. Germline V CDR1 and CDR2: MNHEY, SVGAGI. V lost 0 bases and J 2 bases, leaving 11 bases between the germline ends. The CDR3 extends over 16 amino acids. For the CDR3, the DNA is TGTGCCAGCAGTTACTCGAGGGCGTTTCCTGGAAACACCATATATTTT. Translation: CASSYSRAFPGNTIYF.

This chain joins TRBV28 and TRBJ2-5; 9 bases map to TRBD1. CDR1 MDHEN and CDR2 SYDVKM come from the germline V gene. V lost 3 bases and J lost 5; bases outside the gene matches: 7. The CDR3 totals 15 residues. The CDR3 region has the DNA TGTGCCAGCAGTTTGCCGGGACAGGGCAGGGAGACCCAGTACTTC. It is translated as CASSLPGQGRETQYF.

V gene TRBV5-6 combines with J gene TRBJ2-7; 7 bases are shared with TRBD2. The CDR3 has 15 amino acids. Germline V gene lookup returns CDR1 SGHDT and CDR2 YYEEEE. The V segment lost 0 bases and the J segment 3 bases; nucleotides outside the gene matches: 6. CDR3 bases: TGTGCCAGCAGCTTGGGGGCGGGAGACGGCTACGAGCAGTACTTC. Its translation: CASSLGAGDGYEQYF.